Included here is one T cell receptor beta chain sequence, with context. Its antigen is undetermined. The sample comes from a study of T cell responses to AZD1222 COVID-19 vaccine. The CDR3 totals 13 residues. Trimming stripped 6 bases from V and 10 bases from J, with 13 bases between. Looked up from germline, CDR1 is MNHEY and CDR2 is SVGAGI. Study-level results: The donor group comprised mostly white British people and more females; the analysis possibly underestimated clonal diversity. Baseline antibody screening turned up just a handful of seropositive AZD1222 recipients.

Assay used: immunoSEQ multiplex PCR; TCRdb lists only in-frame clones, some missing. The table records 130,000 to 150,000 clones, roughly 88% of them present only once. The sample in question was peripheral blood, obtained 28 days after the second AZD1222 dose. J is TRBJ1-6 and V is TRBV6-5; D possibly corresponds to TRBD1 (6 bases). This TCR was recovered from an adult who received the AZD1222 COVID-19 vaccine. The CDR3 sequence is CASRTGAESPLHF. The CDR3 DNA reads TGTGCCAGCAGGACGGGGGCAGAATCACCCCTCCACTTT.